The sample holds a few counts of the clone carrying this TCR beta chain. Its antigen is currently unknown. TCRdb re-called the reads with MiXCR, one entry per CDR3 protein. The sample yields roughly 730,000 distinct CDR3 sequences, 30% to 35% seen once. The sample belongs to a study of T cell repertoires in cytomegalovirus infection. Across the whole study: CMV epitopes in the study were HLA-C-restricted (recently identified) and HLA-B-restricted (well studied). The public TCR beta signatures pointed to both CMV infection and matching HLA type.

CDR3 length: 14 residues. Germline V CDR1 and CDR2: LNHDA, SQIVND (reference sequence). J gave up 5 bases and V 10 bases, and 14 bases lay outside the gene matches. Overall study findings and caveats: There were HLA-C-restricted CMV-specific TCR beta clonotypes dominating the ex vivo response.

This receptor was obtained from a human donor in good health (CMV status not recorded). Some clones in this sample may be carry-over from other donors' samples. The chain carries TRBV19 and TRBJ2-7; TRBD1 matches 7 bases. The input for sequencing was cultured PBMCs, taken from culture after CMV antigen stimulation. CDR3 nucleotides: TGTGCCACCAGACGTAGACAGGGCGGAGACGAGCAGTACTTC. This sequence encodes CATRRRQGGDEQYF.